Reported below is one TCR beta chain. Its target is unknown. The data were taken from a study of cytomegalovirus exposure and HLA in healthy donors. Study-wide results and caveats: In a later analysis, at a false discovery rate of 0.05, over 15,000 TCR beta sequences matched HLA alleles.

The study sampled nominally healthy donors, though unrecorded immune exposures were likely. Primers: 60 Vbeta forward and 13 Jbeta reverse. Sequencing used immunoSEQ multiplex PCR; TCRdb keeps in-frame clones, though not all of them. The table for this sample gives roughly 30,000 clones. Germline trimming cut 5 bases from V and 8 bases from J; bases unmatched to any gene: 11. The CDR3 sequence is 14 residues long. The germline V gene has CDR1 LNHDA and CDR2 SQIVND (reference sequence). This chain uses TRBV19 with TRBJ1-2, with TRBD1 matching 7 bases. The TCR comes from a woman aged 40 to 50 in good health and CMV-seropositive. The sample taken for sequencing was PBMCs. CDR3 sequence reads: CASSLWDSLEGYTF. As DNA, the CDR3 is TGTGCCAGTAGTTTGTGGGACAGCCTGGAGGGCTACACCTTC. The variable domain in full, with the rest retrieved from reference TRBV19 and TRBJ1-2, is DGGITQSPKYLFRKEGQNVTLSCEQNLNHDAMYWYRQDPGQGLRLIYYSQIVNDFQKGDIAEGYSVSREKKESFPLTVTSAQKNPTAFYLCASSLWDSLEGYTFGSGTRLTVV.